The rows below give T cell receptor beta chains drawn from one sample of a study of blood T cell repertoires in COVID-19. TCRdb keeps only in-frame clones here, not all; method: immunoSEQ multiplex PCR. Among hundreds of thousands of clones listed, roughly 80% were seen once. Input material: peripheral blood. The receptor source for this set is a woman older than 75 with active or convalescent COVID-19. Both conserved end residues are part of each CDR3. D genes are given only for firm matches. The size entry is marked missing in some rows and otherwise reads once, few, many or a size class.

>TRBD2|TRBJ2-7|-|TRBV7-4
TGTGCCAGCAGCTTAGGGGTCAGAGGACTAGCGGGAAGCTCCTACGAGCAGTACTTC
CASSLGVRGLAGSSYEQYF
>TRBD2|TRBJ2-1|-|TRBV27
TGTGCCAGCAGTCCCACAAACAGGCGAACCCCGGGACTAGCTCCCTACAATGAGCAGTTCTTC
CASSPTNRRTPGLAPYNEQFF
>TRBD2|TRBJ2-2|many|TRBV5-4
TGTGCCAGCAGCTTGGAAGCGGGAGGATCCGGGGAGCTGTTTTTT
CASSLEAGGSGELFF
>-|TRBJ1-4|once|TRBV3-1/TRBV3-2
TGTGCCAGCAGCCAAGATGAGGGTGAAAAACTGTTTTTT
CASSQDEGEKLFF
>-|TRBJ2-3|few|TRBV5-6
TGTGCCAGCAGCGCAATTGGGCCGGTTGATTCGCAGTATTTT
CASSAIGPVDSQYF
>-|TRBJ2-5|-|TRBV5-4
TGTGCCAGCAGCCCATTAGGGGGCCAAGAGACCCAGTACTTC
CASSPLGGQETQYF
>TRBD2|TRBJ2-4|-|TRBV13
TGTGCCAGCGAGAGCGGGAGGGCCTCCCAAAACATTCAGTACTTC
CASESGRASQNIQYF
>-|TRBJ2-5|-|TRBV11-1
TGTGCCAGCAGCTTATCGGAGACCCAGTACTTC
CASSLSETQYF
>TRBD1|TRBJ1-4|-|TRBV11-2
TGTGCCAGCAGCTTAGGGGGTGGGACAGGGGAAAAACTGTTTTTT
CASSLGGGTGEKLFF
>TRBD1|TRBJ1-2|-|TRBV5-5
TGTGCCAGCAGCTTGGCCGGGACAGGCAACTATGGCTACACCTTC
CASSLAGTGNYGYTF
>-|TRBJ2-2|-|TRBV10-3
TGTGCCATCAGTGAGTCCGGAGGGAAGGGCACCGGGGAGCTGTTTTTT
CAISESGGKGTGELFF
>-|TRBJ1-5|-|TRBV6-1
TGTGCCAGCAGTGGTCATACGGGGAATAGCAATCAGCCCCAGCATTTT
CASSGHTGNSNQPQHF
>-|TRBJ2-5|-|TRBV5-1
TGCGCCAGCAGCTTGGTCCCCCCCCGGGGGACCGGAGAGACCCAGTACTTC
CASSLVPPRGTGETQYF
>-|TRBJ2-3|-|TRBV5-1
TGCGCCAGCAGTGAACAGGGAAAACCGTTTGATACGCAGTATTTT
CASSEQGKPFDTQYF
>-|TRBJ1-2|few|TRBV5-1
TGCGCCAGCAGCCCCGATAGCTATGGCTACACCTTC
CASSPDSYGYTF
>TRBD1|TRBJ1-1|-|TRBV11-1
TGTGCCAGCAGCTTGGGGACAGGGGGATTGACTTTCTTT
CASSLGTGGLTFF
>TRBD2|TRBJ2-1|-|TRBV15
TGTGCCACCAGCAGAGATCGCGGGAGCTACAATGAGCAGTTCTTC
CATSRDRGSYNEQFF
>-|TRBJ2-7|-|TRBV27
TGTGCCAGCAGTTTCTCCGGGTTCCCCTACGAGCAGTACTTC
CASSFSGFPYEQYF
>-|TRBJ2-2|few|TRBV5-1
TGCGCCAGCAGCCTCCGCCGGGGAGTAGACACCGGGGAGCTGTTTTTT
CASSLRRGVDTGELFF
>TRBD2|TRBJ2-3|-|TRBV6-5
TGTGCCAGCAGTATACTAGCGGCAAGCACAGATACGCAGTATTTT
CASSILAASTDTQYF
>-|TRBJ1-4|-|TRBV4-1
TGCGCCAGCAGCCCGAGGGCCGGCGGAGAAGAAAAACTGTTTTTT
CASSPRAGGEEKLFF
>-|TRBJ1-5|-|TRBV4-1
TGCGCCAGCAGCCAAGATTTCCGTTATCAGCCCCAGCATTTT
CASSQDFRYQPQHF
>-|TRBJ2-5|-|TRBV5-5
TGTGCCAGCAGCGCGGGAACTGCCATTCCGGGGACCCAGTACTTC
CASSAGTAIPGTQYF
>TRBD1|TRBJ2-7|-|TRBV27
TGTGCCAGCAGTCGGACCGGGACAGGGGGAACCTACGAGCAGTACTTC
CASSRTGTGGTYEQYF
>-|TRBJ1-2|once|TRBV3-1/TRBV3-2
TGTGCCAGCAGCCAAGAGCCCGGGGGGAGTGGGGGCTACACCTTC
CASSQEPGGSGGYTF
>-|TRBJ2-3|-|TRBV27
TGTGCCAGCAGTCCGGACAGTAATACGCAGTATTTT
CASSPDSNTQYF
>TRBD1|TRBJ2-2|-|TRBV18
TGTGCCAGCTCACCCTTAAAGACAGGGGCCAACACCGGGGAGCTGTTTTTT
CASSPLKTGANTGELFF
>TRBD2|TRBJ2-7|-|TRBV7-9
TGTGCCAGCAGCCAAGGTGGGGGGGGCTCCTACGAGCAGTACTTC
CASSQGGGGSYEQYF
>-|TRBJ2-7|-|TRBV6-2/TRBV6-3
TGTGCCAGCAGTTACAACAACGCTTACGAGCAGTACTTC
CASSYNNAYEQYF
>TRBD1|TRBJ2-5|-|TRBV5-4
TGTGCCAGCAGCCGTACAGGGGGCGGATTTTTAGAGACCCAGTACTTC
CASSRTGGGFLETQYF
>-|TRBJ1-2|-|TRBV5-1
TGCGCCAGCAGCCCACTCGACAGGCCTGAACCAATGGGGGGCTACACCTTC
CASSPLDRPEPMGGYTF
>TRBD1|TRBJ2-7|-|TRBV27
TGTGCCAGCAGTCGCTACCCGACAGGGGCGTACGAGCAGTACTTC
CASSRYPTGAYEQYF
>TRBD2|TRBJ2-7|-|TRBV6-6
TGTGCCAGCAGTAGGCTAGCGGGAGGAGGCGAGCAGTACTTC
CASSRLAGGGEQYF
>-|TRBJ2-7|-|TRBV6-5
TGTGCCAGCAGTTCCAGACTCTGGGTGGACGAGCAGTACTTC
CASSSRLWVDEQYF
>TRBD1|TRBJ1-2|-|TRBV2
TGTGCCAGAAAGGGCGAGACCGGGACAGCAAATGGCTACACCTTC
CARKGETGTANGYTF